This TCR beta chain is drawn from a study of regulatory T cells in long-lasting Graves disease. According to the study, TCR beta libraries were built with iRepertoire HTBI primers and CDR3-region Arm-PCR. Using its own MiXCR run on the multiplex PCR reads, TCRdb lists one record per CDR3 protein. The sample lists about 530,000 distinct CDR3 sequences, 15% to 20% occurring once. The time point is: newly diagnosed GD, antithyroid drugs for less than 3 months. RNA from PBMCs was the source of the TCR library. This clonotype showed up many times. CDR3 length: 13 amino acids. Germline-derived CDR1 and CDR2 are KGHSH and LQKENI. The V and J ends lost 2 bases and 7 bases respectively, with 8 bases between them. This sample also appeared in a second study, on T cells in Graves' hyperthyroidism and ophthalmopathy.

This sequence was found in a woman aged 40 to 65 with Graves disease. The gene calls are TRBV18 and TRBJ2-2; no clear D gene. Sequenced material: peripheral blood mononuclear cells (PBMCs), taken at new diagnosis, from a patient treated with antithyroid drugs. CDR3 sequence (DNA): TGTGCCAGCTCACCAGTGGTCTTCGGGGAGCTGTTTTTT. This gives the protein CASSPVVFGELFF.